A selection of T cell receptor beta chains follows, all from one sample in a study of blood T cell repertoires in COVID-19. TCRdb's table, derived via immunoSEQ multiplex PCR, lists solely in-frame clones and lacks some. The repertoire consists of 160,000 or so clones, with approximately 80% occurring once and the leading ten covering more than 1.5%. Sequenced input: peripheral blood. The receptors originated from a human donor in a cohort sampled during active COVID-19. The CDR3 runs from the conserved cysteine through the conserved F or W. Each record gives: V gene, J gene, D gene, clone size, CDR3 protein, CDR3 DNA. The D gene is left open where the match is weak. For some rows the clone size is stated as once, few or many, or as a class when expanded; others skip it.

V: TRBV12-3/TRBV12-4
J: TRBJ1-2
D: TRBD1
size: -
CDR3: CASSPGTGNGYTF
DNA: TGTGCCAGCAGCCCTGGGACAGGGAATGGCTACACCTTC

V: TRBV7-2
J: TRBJ2-7
D: TRBD1
size: few
CDR3: CASSPDRGAYEQYF
DNA: TGTGCCAGCAGCCCAGACAGGGGGGCGTACGAGCAGTACTTC

V: TRBV24-1
J: TRBJ2-3
D: TRBD2
size: -
CDR3: CATSDPGTSGYTQYF
DNA: TGTGCCACCAGTGACCCGGGGACTAGCGGTTATACGCAGTATTTT

V: TRBV12-3/TRBV12-4
J: TRBJ1-4
D: TRBD1
size: few
CDR3: CASSLTGREKLFF
DNA: TGTGCCAGCAGTTTGACAGGGAGGGAAAAACTGTTTTTT

V: TRBV7-9
J: TRBJ1-6
D: TRBD1
size: -
CDR3: CASSPGQLYNSPLHF
DNA: TGTGCCAGCAGCCCGGGACAGCTTTATAATTCACCCCTCCACTTT

V: TRBV14
J: TRBJ2-7
D: -
size: -
CDR3: CASSQGVVVEQYF
DNA: TGTGCCAGCAGCCAAGGAGTGGTCGTCGAGCAGTACTTC

V: TRBV6-2/TRBV6-3
J: TRBJ1-2
D: TRBD1
size: -
CDR3: CASSPGGQGARGYTF
DNA: TGTGCCAGCAGCCCCGGGGGACAGGGGGCGCGAGGCTACACCTTC

V: TRBV18
J: TRBJ2-3
D: TRBD1
size: -
CDR3: CASSAGTGGADTQYF
DNA: TGTGCCAGCTCGGCCGGGACAGGGGGCGCGGATACGCAGTATTTT

V: TRBV5-1
J: TRBJ2-7
D: -
size: -
CDR3: CASSLEDMSYEQYF
DNA: TGCGCCAGCAGCTTGGAAGACATGTCCTACGAGCAGTACTTC

V: TRBV7-8
J: TRBJ2-7
D: TRBD1
size: -
CDR3: CASSPRDRGTYEQYF
DNA: TGTGCCAGCAGCCCCCGGGACAGGGGTACCTACGAGCAGTACTTC

V: TRBV5-1
J: TRBJ1-4
D: -
size: -
CDR3: CASSSGVGGTNEKLFF
DNA: TGCGCCAGCAGCTCGGGGGTGGGCGGCACTAATGAAAAACTGTTTTTT

V: TRBV7-9
J: TRBJ1-6
D: -
size: few
CDR3: CASSLPLQYNSPLHF
DNA: TGTGCCAGCAGCTTACCTCTACAGTATAATTCACCCCTCCACTTT

V: TRBV5-5
J: TRBJ2-7
D: TRBD2
size: -
CDR3: CASSLELAGVYEQYF
DNA: TGTGCCAGCAGCTTGGAACTAGCGGGAGTGTACGAGCAGTACTTC

V: TRBV24-1
J: TRBJ1-2
D: TRBD1
size: -
CDR3: CATSDPQTGGQPGYTF
DNA: TGTGCCACCAGTGACCCCCAGACAGGGGGCCAACCTGGCTACACCTTC

V: TRBV9
J: TRBJ1-4
D: -
size: many
CDR3: CASSVSGGEKLFF
DNA: TGTGCCAGCAGCGTTTCAGGAGGGGAAAAACTGTTTTTT

V: TRBV27
J: TRBJ2-7
D: TRBD1
size: -
CDR3: CASLDRGHHEQYF
DNA: TGTGCCAGTCTGGACAGGGGGCACCACGAGCAGTACTTC

V: TRBV29-1
J: TRBJ1-1
D: -
size: once
CDR3: CSVGLAGTEAFF
DNA: TGCAGCGTAGGCCTAGCGGGGACTGAAGCTTTCTTT

V: TRBV6-2/TRBV6-3
J: TRBJ2-3
D: TRBD2
size: -
CDR3: CASSYSTAGGAQYF
DNA: TGTGCCAGCAGTTACTCGACCGCGGGAGGAGCGCAGTATTTT

V: TRBV7-2
J: TRBJ2-3
D: TRBD2
size: -
CDR3: CASSLAARGGTDTQYF
DNA: TGTGCCAGCAGCTTAGCGGCGCGGGGGGGCACAGATACGCAGTATTTT

V: TRBV7-9
J: TRBJ2-7
D: -
size: -
CDR3: CASSLTPYEQYF
DNA: TGTGCCAGCAGCCTCACACCCTACGAGCAGTACTTC

V: TRBV4-2
J: TRBJ2-5
D: TRBD2
size: -
CDR3: CASSHPSGGPQETQYF
DNA: TGTGCCAGCAGCCACCCTAGCGGGGGACCTCAAGAGACCCAGTACTTC

V: TRBV4-2
J: TRBJ2-2
D: TRBD1
size: -
CDR3: CASSRDRGNTGELFF
DNA: TGTGCCAGCAGCCGGGACAGGGGGAACACCGGGGAGCTGTTTTTT

V: TRBV9
J: TRBJ1-1
D: TRBD1
size: once
CDR3: CASSVAVGTGGRVEAFF
DNA: TGTGCCAGCAGCGTAGCTGTAGGGACAGGGGGCAGAGTTGAAGCTTTCTTT

V: TRBV6-2/TRBV6-3
J: TRBJ2-7
D: -
size: few
CDR3: CASSYPVEQQYF
DNA: TGTGCCAGCAGTTACCCGGTCGAACAGCAGTACTTC

V: TRBV7-8
J: TRBJ2-7
D: -
size: -
CDR3: CASSLVITAYEQYF
DNA: TGTGCCAGCAGCTTAGTCATCACAGCCTACGAGCAGTACTTC

V: TRBV9
J: TRBJ1-4
D: -
size: -
CDR3: CASSVFSSGTNEKLFF
DNA: TGTGCCAGCAGCGTTTTTTCTAGCGGGACTAATGAAAAACTGTTTTTT

V: TRBV11-2
J: TRBJ1-1
D: -
size: few
CDR3: CASSLDLKNTEAFF
DNA: TGTGCCAGCAGCTTAGATCTAAAGAACACTGAAGCTTTCTTT

V: TRBV5-4
J: TRBJ1-1
D: -
size: -
CDR3: CASSGTSLEAFF
DNA: TGTGCCAGCAGCGGGACAAGCCTTGAAGCTTTCTTT

V: TRBV7-2
J: TRBJ2-7
D: TRBD1
size: -
CDR3: CASSLGTGGKYEQYF
DNA: TGTGCCAGCAGCTTGGGGACAGGGGGCAAGTACGAGCAGTACTTC

V: TRBV28
J: TRBJ2-7
D: TRBD1
size: -
CDR3: CASSLPATGAYEQYF
DNA: TGTGCCAGCAGTTTACCGGCGACAGGGGCCTACGAGCAGTACTTC

V: TRBV19
J: TRBJ1-2
D: TRBD1
size: -
CDR3: CASTGQPNGGYGYTF
DNA: TGTGCCAGCACGGGACAGCCTAATGGGGGCTATGGCTACACCTTC

V: TRBV7-3
J: TRBJ1-2
D: -
size: -
CDR3: CASSLNGDGYTF
DNA: TGTGCCAGCAGCTTAAATGGAGATGGCTACACCTTC

V: TRBV18
J: TRBJ2-3
D: TRBD2
size: -
CDR3: CASSPTTSGISTDTQYF
DNA: TGTGCCAGCTCACCGACGACTAGCGGAATTAGCACAGATACGCAGTATTTT

V: TRBV28
J: TRBJ1-2
D: TRBD1
size: -
CDR3: CASSLTGGLINYGYTF
DNA: TGTGCCAGCAGTTTAACAGGGGGCTTAATTAACTATGGCTACACCTTC

V: TRBV6-6
J: TRBJ1-1
D: TRBD1
size: -
CDR3: CASRDRGIGTEAFF
DNA: TGTGCCAGCAGGGACAGGGGGATCGGCACTGAAGCTTTCTTT

V: TRBV6-6
J: TRBJ1-5
D: -
size: once
CDR3: CASSPTGFVDSNQPQHF
DNA: TGTGCCAGCAGTCCTACAGGGTTTGTGGATAGCAATCAGCCCCAGCATTTT

V: TRBV27
J: TRBJ1-1
D: -
size: -
CDR3: CASSPVLAHEAFF
DNA: TGTGCCAGCAGTCCGGTTCTCGCTCACGAAGCTTTCTTT

V: TRBV7-9
J: TRBJ2-7
D: TRBD1
size: -
CDR3: CASSFPGQGTYEQYF
DNA: TGTGCCAGCAGCTTCCCGGGACAGGGGACCTACGAGCAGTACTTC

V: TRBV27
J: TRBJ1-2
D: TRBD1
size: -
CDR3: CASSPRAGGHYGYTF
DNA: TGTGCCAGCAGTCCCCGGGCAGGGGGGCACTATGGCTACACCTTC